This T cell receptor (beta chain) was sequenced in a study of cytomegalovirus exposure and HLA in healthy donors. PCR involved 60 Vbeta and 13 Jbeta primers. The assay was immunoSEQ multiplex PCR, and TCRdb's table has in-frame clones only and misses some. There are around 100,000 clones in the sample; approximately 76% occur only once, and 15% to 20% lies in the top ten. Germline trimming cut 4 bases from V and 3 bases from J; bases unmatched to any gene: 3. Germline V gives CDR1 SEHNR, CDR2 FQNEAQ (reference sequence). This CDR3 contains 14 residues. V is TRBV7-9 and J is TRBJ2-1; 7 bases agree with TRBD1. The receptor was derived from a woman aged 55-70 years in good health and CMV-seropositive. Sequencing was done on a sample of PBMCs. CDR3 coding DNA: TGTGCCAGCAGCTACCGGACAGGCTACAATGAGCAGTTCTTC. Its translation is CASSYRTGYNEQFF.